The 21 T cell receptor beta chains reported below all come from one sample, sequenced in a study of technical replicates of blood from several donors. Only in-frame clones appear in the TCRdb table, and some are missing; sequencing was by immunoSEQ multiplex PCR. The profile shows 60,000 to 90,000 clones, 95% to 97% of them singletons. The sample was T cells isolated from PBMCs. These receptors came from a human donor in good health.

The CDR3, as DNA: TGTGCCAGCAGGAACTCAAGGAGCTCCTACAATGAGCAGTTCTTC. It specifies CASRNSRSSYNEQFF. The V and J genes are TRBV7-2 and TRBJ2-1; D gene ambiguous. Germline lookup yields CDR1 SGHTA and CDR2 FQGNSA. CDR3 size: 15 residues. V lost 6 bases to trimming and J lost 0 bases, with 12 bases between them.

The rearrangement uses TRBV6-5 and TRBJ1-1; D may be TRBD1 (6 bases). CDR3 length: 13 residues. Germline V gene lookup returns CDR1 MNHEY and CDR2 SVGAGI. The V and J ends lost 7 bases and 4 bases respectively, with 13 bases between them. The CDR3: CASTQGLGTEAFF. The CDR3 DNA reads TGTGCCAGCACCCAGGGGTTGGGCACTGAAGCTTTCTTT.

The chain uses TRBV2 and TRBJ2-7; the match to TRBD2 covers 7 bases. Germline CDR1 is SNHLY and CDR2 is FYNNEI. This CDR3 spans 13 amino acids. After removal of 9 bases from V and 7 bases from J, the junction contained 12 bases not matched to a gene. CDR3 sequence (DNA): TGTGCCAGAGAAACGCCGGGAGCGGGGGAGCAGTACTTC. It yields the protein CARETPGAGEQYF.

Remarks on this clone: At one of its ends the junction is not consistent with the germline gene, which may arise from a read error. The chain joins TRBV11-3 to TRBJ1-2; D is uncertain. Germline loops: CDR1 SGHNT, CDR2 YENEEA. The CDR3 contains 12 residues. CDR3 DNA: TGTGCCAGCAGCTTAGATCAGACGATAGCCGGATTC. Its protein product is CASSLDQTIAGF.

The chain links TRBV5-1 to TRBJ2-7; TRBD1 aligns across 7 bases. After removal of 2 bases from V and 3 bases from J, the junction contained 2 bases not matched to a gene. CDR1 and CDR2 (germline): SGHRS, YFSETQ. The CDR3 totals 13 residues. CDR3 nucleotide sequence: TGCGCCAGCAGCTTACAGGGGATCTACGAGCAGTACTTC. Amino acids: CASSLQGIYEQYF.

The chain employs TRBV29-1 and TRBJ1-5; tentatively, D is TRBD1 (5 bases). The germline V gene encodes CDR1 SQVTM and CDR2 ANQGSEA. CDR3 length: 12 amino acids. V was trimmed by 4 bases and J by 5 bases, leaving 9 bases between them. The CDR3 DNA reads TGCAGCGTTGGCGGGGGTCATCAGCCCCAGCATTTT. It translates to CSVGGGHQPQHF. Full variable domain (outside the CDR3, taken from reference TRBV29-1 and TRBJ1-5): SAVISQKPSRDICQRGTSLTIQCQVDSQVTMMFWYRQQPGQSLTLIATANQGSEATYESGFVIDKFPISRPNLTFSTLTVSNMSPEDSSIYLCSVGGGHQPQHFGDGTRLSIL.

This clone is a singleton in its sample. The J gene is TRBJ1-1, the V gene TRBV27, with 8 bases lining up with TRBD1. The CDR3 extends over 14 amino acids. Per germline, CDR1 MNHEY and CDR2 SMNVEV (reference sequence). Losses at the gene ends were 3 bases for V and 3 bases for J; bases not matched to a gene: 3. CDR3 residues: CASSFTGGDTEAFF. The CDR3 bases are TGTGCCAGCAGTTTTACAGGGGGGGACACTGAAGCTTTCTTT.

The gene calls are TRBV5-6 and TRBJ1-2; 8 nucleotides line up with TRBD1. The V gene's germline CDR1 is SGHDT and CDR2 YYEEEE. With V trimmed by 6 bases and J by 5 bases, 9 bases remained unmatched. The CDR3 contains 14 residues. The CDR3 DNA reads as TGTGCCAGCATCTCAACAGGGGGAAATTATGGCTACACCTTC. Amino acids: CASISTGGNYGYTF.

The chain joins TRBV7-9 to TRBJ1-2; TRBD1 aligns across 7 bases. CDR1 and CDR2 from the germline V gene are SEHNR and FQNEAQ (reference sequence). Germline trimming cut 3 bases from V and 2 bases from J; bases unmatched to any gene: 6. The CDR3 consists of 15 residues. In DNA, the CDR3 is TGTGCCAGCAGCTTCCGCGACAGGGTAAACTATGGCTACACCTTC. It codes for CASSFRDRVNYGYTF.

DNA of the CDR3: TGCAGCGTTGAAGGCTACAGGGGCAAGGAGTACGAGCAGTACTTC. It codes for CSVEGYRGKEYEQYF. This sequence joins TRBV29-1 and TRBJ2-7; 7 bases map to TRBD1. This CDR3 has 15 amino acids. Germline CDR1 SQVTM, CDR2 ANQGSEA. Unmatched junction bases numbered 10, after V lost 1 base and J lost 4 bases.

The V call is TRBV5-4, the J call TRBJ1-2; D may be TRBD1 (5 bases). This CDR3 is built from 15 residues. V lost 0 bases, J lost 8 bases, and 17 bases lay in between. Germline V lookup: CDR1 SGHNT, CDR2 YYREEE (reference sequence). The CDR3 bases are TGTGCCAGCAGCTTGGATCCAGGGAAGGGCGGAGGCTACACCTTC. Translating it yields CASSLDPGKGGGYTF. Using reference TRBV5-4 and TRBJ1-2 for the parts outside the CDR3, the full variable domain is ETGVTQSPTHLIKTRGQQVTLRCSSQSGHNTVSWYQQALGQGPQFIFQYYREEENGRGNFPPRFSGLQFPNYSSELNVNALELDDSALYLCASSLDPGKGGGYTFGSGTRLTVV.

The V gene is TRBV9, the J gene TRBJ1-3, with D uncertain. In germline, CDR1 is SGDLS, CDR2 YYNGEE. This CDR3 has 15 residues. Trimming stripped 0 bases from V and 0 bases from J, with 7 bases between. CDR3 region: CASSVDSHSGNTIYF. Written as DNA, the CDR3 is TGTGCCAGCAGCGTAGACAGTCACTCTGGAAACACCATATATTTT.

The chain couples TRBV27 to TRBJ1-1; 9 bases match TRBD1. There are 18 residues in the CDR3. In germline, CDR1 is MNHEY, CDR2 SMNVEV (reference sequence). V lost 5 bases, J lost 3 bases, and 16 bases stayed unmatched. CDR3 in amino acids: CASSPSTLTGGYDTEAFF. CDR3 in DNA: TGTGCCAGCAGTCCCTCTACCTTGACAGGGGGATACGACACTGAAGCTTTCTTT.

V usage is TRBV25-1 and J usage is TRBJ2-1; weak D call: TRBD1 (6 bases). The CDR3 is 11 residues long. Trimming left V 8 bases short and J 12 bases short, with 14 bases between. Germline V gene lookup returns CDR1 MGHDK and CDR2 SYGVNS. CDR3 loop: CASGIGQPQFF. CDR3 coding DNA: TGTGCCAGCGGGATAGGACAGCCGCAGTTCTTC. Filled out from reference TRBV25-1 and TRBJ2-1, the complete variable domain reads EADIYQTPRYLVIGTGKKITLECSQTMGHDKMYWYQQDPGMELHLIHYSYGVNSTEKGDLSSESTVSRIRTEHFPLTLESARPSHTSQYLCASGIGQPQFFGPGTRLTVL.

The chain uses TRBV4-1 and TRBJ2-7; 9 bases agree with TRBD1. Germline values: CDR1 MGHRA, CDR2 YSYEKL. The junction had 3 bases not matched to a gene; V was cut back by 3 bases and J by 3 bases. The CDR3 is made up of 14 amino acids. CDR3 loop: CASSQGQGHYEQYF. CDR3 nucleotides: TGCGCCAGCAGCCAGGGACAGGGACACTACGAGCAGTACTTC.

This chain joins TRBV29-1 and TRBJ2-3, with 9 nucleotides matching TRBD1. This CDR3 is built from 15 residues. Germline V gene sequence: CDR1 SQVTM, CDR2 ANQGSEA. V trimming: 6 bases; J trimming: 4 bases; junction bases outside the gene matches: 11. This CDR3 is CSVHWTGVYADTQYF. The CDR3 nucleotides read TGCAGCGTACACTGGACAGGGGTCTACGCAGATACGCAGTATTTT.

This chain links TRBV6-1 with TRBJ1-2; D is unclear. CDR1 is MNHNS, CDR2 SASEGT, per germline. Trimming took off 3 bases at V and 0 bases at J, with 5 bases between the two ends. The CDR3 spans 13 residues. CDR3 nucleotides: TGTGCCAGCAGTGAGAGCTCTAACTATGGCTACACCTTC. Translated: CASSESSNYGYTF.

The chain combines TRBV5-6 with TRBJ1-5; maybe TRBD1 (6 bases). Trimming left V 4 bases short and J 7 bases short, with 12 bases between. The CDR3 is 13 amino acids. CDR1 and CDR2 (germline): SGHDT, YYEEEE. The CDR3 DNA is TGTGCCAGCAGCCCTCAGGGGCACCAGCCCCAGCATTTT. Residues: CASSPQGHQPQHF.

V is TRBV27 and J is TRBJ1-1; TRBD1 matches at 9 bases. There are 14 residues in the CDR3. In germline, CDR1 is MNHEY, CDR2 SMNVEV (reference sequence). Trimming at V came to 6 bases and at J to 2 bases, leaving 4 bases not matched to a gene. CDR3 nucleotides: TGTGCCAGCAGAGTGACAGGGGGAAACACTGAAGCTTTCTTT. It is translated as CASRVTGGNTEAFF.

The chain carries TRBV11-2 and TRBJ2-7; a possible D gene is TRBD1 (5 bases). The length of the CDR3 is 13 residues. The V end lost 0 bases, the J end lost 5 bases, and 8 bases lay between the germline ends. CDR1 and CDR2 (germline): SGHAT, FQNNGV. The CDR3: CASSLDHRNEQYF. The CDR3 region has the DNA TGTGCCAGCAGCTTAGATCACAGGAACGAGCAGTACTTC.

The V and J genes are TRBV18 and TRBJ2-5; the D gene is possibly TRBD1 (5 bases). The CDR3 runs 14 residues. Germline CDR1 and CDR2: KGHSH and LQKENI. The V end lost 1 base, the J end lost 5 bases, and 11 bases lay between the germline ends. CDR3 DNA sequence: TGTGCCAGCTCACCACTGATTAAGGGGGAGACCCAGTACTTC. This translates into CASSPLIKGETQYF.